This is a list of T cell receptor beta chains from one sample in a study of blood T cell repertoires in COVID-19. The data were produced by immunoSEQ multiplex PCR, yet TCRdb's version contains in-frame clones alone and is incomplete. The sample records some 290,000 clones, 90% being singletons. The sample was peripheral blood. The receptors were sampled from a woman between 35 and 50 years old with COVID-19, enrolled during active disease. The conserved cysteine and the conserved F or W are not part of the CDR3 here. Fields, in order: D gene, J gene, clone size, V gene, CDR3 protein. A D gene is named only where the DNA matches it firmly. For some rows the clone size is stated as once, few or many, or as a class when expanded; others skip it.

>TRBD1|TRBJ1-1|once|TRBV28
ASRRSRGTGTEAF
>TRBD2|TRBJ2-1|NA|TRBV27
ASSLSGTAGRYNEQF
>TRBD1|TRBJ1-5|NA|TRBV19
ASSRGTGGGNQPQH
>TRBD1|TRBJ2-7|NA|TRBV30
AWSEGQAFYEQY
>NA|TRBJ1-2|NA|TRBV7-3
ASSSDTNYGYT
>NA|TRBJ2-7|NA|TRBV6-6
AYGSSYEQY
>TRBD2|TRBJ2-3|NA|TRBV30
AWSLAGGPNTQY
>NA|TRBJ1-2|few|TRBV12-3/TRBV12-4
ASGFPSGGYT
>TRBD1|TRBJ1-1|NA|TRBV29-1
SVEPQGDTEAF
>TRBD1|TRBJ1-2|NA|TRBV7-3
ASTYSGTGPYGYT
>TRBD1|TRBJ1-3|NA|TRBV3-1/TRBV3-2
ASSQDKGQAGNTIY
>NA|TRBJ1-1|NA|TRBV30
AWSGPGGTEAF
>TRBD1|TRBJ2-7|NA|TRBV6-2/TRBV6-3
ASSYNSMDRGSYEQY
>TRBD1|TRBJ2-5|NA|TRBV7-2
ASSSGTGGEETQY
>NA|TRBJ2-2|once|TRBV28
ASSTRWGTGELF
>NA|TRBJ2-1|NA|TRBV5-6
ASSLRGSPNEQF
>NA|TRBJ2-7|NA|TRBV29-1
SVEDRGREQY
>NA|TRBJ2-5|NA|TRBV5-1
ASSLFEQETQY
>NA|TRBJ2-5|NA|TRBV11-2
ASSLDLPQETQY
>TRBD1|TRBJ1-1|NA|TRBV12-3/TRBV12-4
ASGQGWTEAF
>TRBD2|TRBJ2-3|NA|TRBV9
ASSVGGLAPTDTQY
>NA|TRBJ2-3|NA|TRBV27
ASSFVGTDTQY
>NA|TRBJ1-2|NA|TRBV7-8
ASSLVGGDGGYT
>TRBD1|TRBJ1-1|few|TRBV7-3
ASSYQQGVTEAF
>TRBD2|TRBJ2-4|NA|TRBV6-1
ASSDLLADLRGNIQY
>NA|TRBJ2-1|once|TRBV6-4
ASSVVAEYNEQF
>NA|TRBJ1-1|NA|TRBV10-3
AISDMGMSTEAF
>NA|TRBJ2-7|NA|TRBV27
ASSLEGSYEQY
>TRBD1|TRBJ1-6|NA|TRBV9
ASSAPQGTLANSPLH
>NA|TRBJ2-3|once|TRBV9
ASSPGWRITDTQY
>TRBD1|TRBJ2-7|NA|TRBV7-9
ASSQTGASYEQY
>NA|TRBJ2-3|NA|TRBV20-1
SGPVTDTQY
>TRBD2|TRBJ2-4|NA|TRBV4-1
ASSQVGRGAKNIQY
>NA|TRBJ1-2|once|TRBV2
AMRTENYGYT